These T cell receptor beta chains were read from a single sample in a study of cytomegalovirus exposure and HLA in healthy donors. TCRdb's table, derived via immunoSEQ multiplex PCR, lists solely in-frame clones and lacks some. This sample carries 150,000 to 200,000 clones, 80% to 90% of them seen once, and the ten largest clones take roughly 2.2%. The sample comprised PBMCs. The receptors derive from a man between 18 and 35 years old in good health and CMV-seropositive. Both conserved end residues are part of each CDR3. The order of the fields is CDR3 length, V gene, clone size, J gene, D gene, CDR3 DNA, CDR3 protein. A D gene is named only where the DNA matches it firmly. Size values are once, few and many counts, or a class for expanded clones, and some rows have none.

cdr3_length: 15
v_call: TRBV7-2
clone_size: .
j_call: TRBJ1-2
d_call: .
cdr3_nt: TGTGCCAGCAGCTTAGGGGTAGGGAGCGCCTATGGCTACACCTTC
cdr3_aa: CASSLGVGSAYGYTF

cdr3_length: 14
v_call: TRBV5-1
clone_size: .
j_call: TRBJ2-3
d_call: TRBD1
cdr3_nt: TGCGCCAGCAGCCGGGACAGGGTAGGAGATACGCAGTATTTT
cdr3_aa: CASSRDRVGDTQYF

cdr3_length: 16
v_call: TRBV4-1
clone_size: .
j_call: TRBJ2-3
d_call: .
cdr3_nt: TGCGCCAGCAGCCAAGTAAACTTGCTGGTCACAGATACGCAGTATTTT
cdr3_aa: CASSQVNLLVTDTQYF

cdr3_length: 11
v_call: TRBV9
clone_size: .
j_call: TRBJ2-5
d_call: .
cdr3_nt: TGTGCCAGCAGCTTCGAGGAGACCCAGTACTTC
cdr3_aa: CASSFEETQYF

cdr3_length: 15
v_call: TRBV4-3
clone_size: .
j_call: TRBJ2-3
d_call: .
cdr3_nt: TGCGCCAGCGCTTCCGGGAGCTCCGGGTCAGATACGCAGTATTTT
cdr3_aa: CASASGSSGSDTQYF

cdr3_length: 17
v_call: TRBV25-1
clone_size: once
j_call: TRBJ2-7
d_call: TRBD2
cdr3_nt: TGTGCCAAGAGACCTCGGAGAGGCGGGGGGGCCTTTCACGAGCAGTACTTC
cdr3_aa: CAKRPRRGGGAFHEQYF

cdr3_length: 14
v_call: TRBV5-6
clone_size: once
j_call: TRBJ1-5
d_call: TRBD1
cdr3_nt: TGTGCCAGCAGCTACAGGGGCGGCAATCAGCCCCAGCATTTT
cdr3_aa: CASSYRGGNQPQHF

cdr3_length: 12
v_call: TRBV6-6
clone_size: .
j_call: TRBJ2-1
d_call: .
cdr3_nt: TGTGCCAGCCGGGGAACGAGGGATGAGCAGTTCTTC
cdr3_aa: CASRGTRDEQFF

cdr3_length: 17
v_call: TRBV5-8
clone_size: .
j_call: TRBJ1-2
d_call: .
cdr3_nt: TGTGCCAGCAGCTTGACGGTGTGGCGTACAGGGAACTCTGGCTACACCTTC
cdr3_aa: CASSLTVWRTGNSGYTF

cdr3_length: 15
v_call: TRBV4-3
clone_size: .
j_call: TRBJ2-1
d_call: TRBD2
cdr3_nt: TGCGCCAGCAGCCAGGCGGGGGTCCTCCGCAATGAGCAGTTCTTC
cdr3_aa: CASSQAGVLRNEQFF